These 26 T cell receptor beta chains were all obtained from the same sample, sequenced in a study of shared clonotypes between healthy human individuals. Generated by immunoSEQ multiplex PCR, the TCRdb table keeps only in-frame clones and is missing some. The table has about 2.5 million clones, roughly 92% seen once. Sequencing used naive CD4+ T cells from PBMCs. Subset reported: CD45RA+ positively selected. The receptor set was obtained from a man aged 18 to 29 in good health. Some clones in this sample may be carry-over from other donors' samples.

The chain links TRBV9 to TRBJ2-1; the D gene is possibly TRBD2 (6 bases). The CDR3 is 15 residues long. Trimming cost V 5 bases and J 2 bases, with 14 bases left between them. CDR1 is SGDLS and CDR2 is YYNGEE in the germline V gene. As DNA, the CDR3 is TGTGCCAGCAGTGAAACTAGCAGGGCCTACAATGAGCAGTTCTTC. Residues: CASSETSRAYNEQFF. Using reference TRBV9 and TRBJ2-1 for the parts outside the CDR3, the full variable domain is DSGVTQTPKHLITATGQRVTLRCSPRSGDLSVYWYQQSLDQGLQFLIQYYNGEERAKGNILERFSAQQFPDLHSELNLSSLELGDSALYFCASSETSRAYNEQFFGPGTRLTVL.

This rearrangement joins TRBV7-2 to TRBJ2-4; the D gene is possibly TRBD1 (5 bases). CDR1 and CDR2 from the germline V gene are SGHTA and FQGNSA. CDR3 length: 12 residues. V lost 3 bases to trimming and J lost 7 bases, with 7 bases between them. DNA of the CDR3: TGTGCCAGCAGCTTCGACAGCAACATTCAGTACTTC. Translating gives CASSFDSNIQYF.

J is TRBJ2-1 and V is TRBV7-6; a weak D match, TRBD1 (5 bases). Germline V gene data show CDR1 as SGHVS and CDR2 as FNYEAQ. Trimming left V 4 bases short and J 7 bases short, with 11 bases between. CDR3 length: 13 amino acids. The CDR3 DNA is TGTGCCAGCAGCTCCGCTTCAGGGAATGAGCAGTTCTTC. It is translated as CASSSASGNEQFF.

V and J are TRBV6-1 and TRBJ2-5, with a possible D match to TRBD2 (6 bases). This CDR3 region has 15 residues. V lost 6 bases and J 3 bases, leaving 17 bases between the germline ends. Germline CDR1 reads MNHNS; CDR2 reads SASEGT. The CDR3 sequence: CASSDEAWGEETQYF. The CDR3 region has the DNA TGTGCCAGCAGCGATGAAGCCTGGGGGGAAGAGACCCAGTACTTC.

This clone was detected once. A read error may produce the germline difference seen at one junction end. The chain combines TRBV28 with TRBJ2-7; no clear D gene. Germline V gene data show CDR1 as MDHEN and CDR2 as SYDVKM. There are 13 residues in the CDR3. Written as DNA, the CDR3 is TGTGCCAGCCGTTTGAGTGGGTCCCACGAGCAGTACTTC. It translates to CASRLSGSHEQYF.

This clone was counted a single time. CDR3 sequence reads: CASSVLGGSYEQYF. The CDR3 coding sequence is TGTGCCAGCAGCGTACTGGGGGGGTCCTACGAGCAGTACTTC. V usage is TRBV7-3 and J usage is TRBJ2-7, with 7 positions matching TRBD2. From germline, CDR1 is SGHTA and CDR2 FQGTGA. J was trimmed by 1 base and V by 5 bases; bases with no gene match: 5. CDR3 length equals 14 residues.

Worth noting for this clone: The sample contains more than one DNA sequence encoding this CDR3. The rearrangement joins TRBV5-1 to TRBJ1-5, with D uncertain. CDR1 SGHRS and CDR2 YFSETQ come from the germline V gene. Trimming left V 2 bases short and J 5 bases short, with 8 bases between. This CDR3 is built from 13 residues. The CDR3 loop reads CASSLDGDQPQHF. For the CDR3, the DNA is TGCGCCAGCAGCTTAGACGGGGATCAGCCCCAGCATTTT. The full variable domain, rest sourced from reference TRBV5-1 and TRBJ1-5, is KAGVTQTPRYLIKTRGQQVTLSCSPISGHRSVSWYQQTPGQGLQFLFEYFSETQRNKGNFPGRFSGRQFSNSRSEMNVSTLELGDSALYLCASSLDGDQPQHFGDGTRLSIL.

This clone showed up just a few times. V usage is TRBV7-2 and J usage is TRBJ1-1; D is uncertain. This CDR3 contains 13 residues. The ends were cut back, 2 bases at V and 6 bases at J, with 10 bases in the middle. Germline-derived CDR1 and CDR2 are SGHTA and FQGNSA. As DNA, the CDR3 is TGTGCCAGCAGCTTATGGGCCCCGGCTGAAGCTTTCTTT. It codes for CASSLWAPAEAFF.

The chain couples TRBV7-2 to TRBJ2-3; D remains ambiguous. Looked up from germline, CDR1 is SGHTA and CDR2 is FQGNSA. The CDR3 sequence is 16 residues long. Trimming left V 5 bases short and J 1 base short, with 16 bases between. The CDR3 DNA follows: TGTGCCAGCAGCCTAGGGTTCGGTGGGGGCACAGATACGCAGTATTTT. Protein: CASSLGFGGGTDTQYF.

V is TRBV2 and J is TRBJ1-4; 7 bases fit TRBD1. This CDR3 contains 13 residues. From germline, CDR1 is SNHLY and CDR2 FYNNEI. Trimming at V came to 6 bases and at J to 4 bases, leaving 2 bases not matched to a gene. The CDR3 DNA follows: TGTGCCAGCAGCGGGACAGTTAATGAAAAACTGTTTTTT. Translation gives CASSGTVNEKLFF.

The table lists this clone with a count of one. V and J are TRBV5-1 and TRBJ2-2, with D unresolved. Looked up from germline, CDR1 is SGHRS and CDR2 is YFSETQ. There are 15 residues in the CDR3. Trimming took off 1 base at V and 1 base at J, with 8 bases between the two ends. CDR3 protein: CASSLPERNTGELFF. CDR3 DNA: TGCGCCAGCAGCTTGCCCGAACGGAACACCGGGGAGCTGTTTTTT.

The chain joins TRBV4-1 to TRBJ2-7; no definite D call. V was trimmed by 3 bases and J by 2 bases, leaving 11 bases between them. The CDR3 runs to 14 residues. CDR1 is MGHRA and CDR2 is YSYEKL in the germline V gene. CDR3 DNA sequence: TGCGCCAGCAGCCAGAGAGACATCGCCTACGAGCAGTACTTC. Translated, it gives CASSQRDIAYEQYF.

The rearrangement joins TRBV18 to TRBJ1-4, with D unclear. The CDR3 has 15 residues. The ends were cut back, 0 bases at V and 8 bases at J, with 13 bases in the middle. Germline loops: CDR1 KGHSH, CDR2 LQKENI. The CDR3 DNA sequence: TGTGCCAGCTCACCACCGGGCAGCTGGAGAGAAAAACTGTTTTTT. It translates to CASSPPGSWREKLFF. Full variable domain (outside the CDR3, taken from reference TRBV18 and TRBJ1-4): NAGVMQNPRHLVRRRGQEARLRCSPMKGHSHVYWYRQLPEEGLKFMVYLQKENIIDESGMPKERFSAEFPKEGPSILRIQQVVRGDSAAYFCASSPPGSWREKLFFGSGTQLSVL.

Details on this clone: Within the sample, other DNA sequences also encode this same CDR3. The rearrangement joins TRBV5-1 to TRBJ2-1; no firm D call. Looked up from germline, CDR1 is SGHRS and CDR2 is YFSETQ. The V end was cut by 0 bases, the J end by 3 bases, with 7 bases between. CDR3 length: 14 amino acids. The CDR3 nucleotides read TGCGCCAGCAGCTTGGCCTCACACTACAATGAGCAGTTCTTC. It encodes CASSLASHYNEQFF.

CDR3 DNA: TGTGCCAGCAGCTTGGCCCTAGCGGGAGGAACCGGGGAGCTGTTTTTT. Translating it yields CASSLALAGGTGELFF. The genes are TRBV5-6 and TRBJ2-2; 11 nucleotides agree with TRBD2. This CDR3 spans 16 amino acids. V was clipped by 0 bases and J by 5 bases; unmatched bases: 3. Germline CDR1 is SGHDT and CDR2 is YYEEEE.

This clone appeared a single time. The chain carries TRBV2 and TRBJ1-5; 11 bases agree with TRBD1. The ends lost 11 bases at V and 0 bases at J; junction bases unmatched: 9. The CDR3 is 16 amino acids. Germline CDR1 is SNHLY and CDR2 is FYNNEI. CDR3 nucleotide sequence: TGTGCCGGGGGAACGGACAGGGGGCTTAGCAATCAGCCCCAGCATTTT. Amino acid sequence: CAGGTDRGLSNQPQHF. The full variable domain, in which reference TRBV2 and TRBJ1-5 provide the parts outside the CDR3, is EPEVTQTPSHQVTQMGQEVILRCVPISNHLYFYWYRQILGQKVEFLVSFYNNEISEKSEIFDDQFSVERPDGSNFTLKIRSTKLEDSAMYFCAGGTDRGLSNQPQHFGDGTRLSIL.

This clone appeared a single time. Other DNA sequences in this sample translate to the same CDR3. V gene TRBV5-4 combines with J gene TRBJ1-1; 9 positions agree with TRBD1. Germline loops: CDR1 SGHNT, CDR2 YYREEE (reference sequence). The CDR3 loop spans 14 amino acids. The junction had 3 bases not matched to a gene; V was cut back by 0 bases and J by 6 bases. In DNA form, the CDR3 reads TGTGCCAGCAGCTTGGACAGGGGGCTTTCTGAAGCTTTCTTT. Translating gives CASSLDRGLSEAFF.

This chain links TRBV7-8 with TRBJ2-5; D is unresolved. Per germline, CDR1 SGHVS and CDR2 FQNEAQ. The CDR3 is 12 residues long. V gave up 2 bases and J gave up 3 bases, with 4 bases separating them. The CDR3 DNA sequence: TGTGCCAGCAGCTTACTTAAAGAGACCCAGTACTTC. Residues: CASSLLKETQYF.

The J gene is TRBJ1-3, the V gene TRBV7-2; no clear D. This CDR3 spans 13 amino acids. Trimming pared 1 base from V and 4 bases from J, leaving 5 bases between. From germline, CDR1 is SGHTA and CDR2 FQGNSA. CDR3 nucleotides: TGTGCCAGCAGCTTAGGTGTGGGAAACACCATATATTTT. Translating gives CASSLGVGNTIYF. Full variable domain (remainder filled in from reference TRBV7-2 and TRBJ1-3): GAGVSQSPSNKVTEKGKDVELRCDPISGHTALYWYRQSLGQGLEFLIYFQGNSAPDKSGLPSDRFSAERTGGSVSTLTIQRTQQEDSAVYLCASSLGVGNTIYFGEGSWLTVV.

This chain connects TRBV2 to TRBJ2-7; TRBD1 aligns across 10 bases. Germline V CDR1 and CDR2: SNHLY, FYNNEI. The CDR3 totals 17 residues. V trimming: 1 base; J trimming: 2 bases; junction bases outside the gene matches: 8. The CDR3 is CASSEGSRQGAPYEQYF. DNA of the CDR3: TGTGCCAGCAGTGAAGGATCGAGACAGGGGGCCCCCTACGAGCAGTACTTC.

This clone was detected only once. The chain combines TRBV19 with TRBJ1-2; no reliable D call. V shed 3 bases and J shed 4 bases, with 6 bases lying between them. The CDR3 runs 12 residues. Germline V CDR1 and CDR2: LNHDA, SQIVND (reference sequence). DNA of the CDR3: TGTGCCAGTAGTATCCCAGGCTATGGCTACACCTTC. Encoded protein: CASSIPGYGYTF. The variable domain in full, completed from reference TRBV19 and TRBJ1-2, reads DGGITQSPKYLFRKEGQNVTLSCEQNLNHDAMYWYRQDPGQGLRLIYYSQIVNDFQKGDIAEGYSVSREKKESFPLTVTSAQKNPTAFYLCASSIPGYGYTFGSGTRLTVV.

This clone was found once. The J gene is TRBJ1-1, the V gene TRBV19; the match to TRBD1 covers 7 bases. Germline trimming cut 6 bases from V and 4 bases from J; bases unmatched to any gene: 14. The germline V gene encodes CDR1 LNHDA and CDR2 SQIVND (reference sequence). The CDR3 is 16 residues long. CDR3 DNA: TGTGCCAGTAGGACCCCGGGACAGACGATCGGCACTGAAGCTTTCTTT. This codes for CASRTPGQTIGTEAFF. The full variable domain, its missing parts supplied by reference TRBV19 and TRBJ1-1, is DGGITQSPKYLFRKEGQNVTLSCEQNLNHDAMYWYRQDPGQGLRLIYYSQIVNDFQKGDIAEGYSVSREKKESFPLTVTSAQKNPTAFYLCASRTPGQTIGTEAFFGQGTRLTVV.

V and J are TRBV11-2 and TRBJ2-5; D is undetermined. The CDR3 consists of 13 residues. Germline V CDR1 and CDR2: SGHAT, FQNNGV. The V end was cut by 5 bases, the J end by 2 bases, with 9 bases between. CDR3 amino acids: CASSTLGQETQYF. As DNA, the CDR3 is TGTGCCAGCAGCACCCTGGGGCAAGAGACCCAGTACTTC.

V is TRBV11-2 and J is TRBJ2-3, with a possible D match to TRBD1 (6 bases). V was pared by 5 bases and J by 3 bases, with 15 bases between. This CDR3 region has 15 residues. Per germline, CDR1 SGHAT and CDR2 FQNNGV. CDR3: CASSPKGVRTDTQYF. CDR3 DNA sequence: TGTGCCAGCAGCCCGAAGGGGGTACGGACAGATACGCAGTATTTT.

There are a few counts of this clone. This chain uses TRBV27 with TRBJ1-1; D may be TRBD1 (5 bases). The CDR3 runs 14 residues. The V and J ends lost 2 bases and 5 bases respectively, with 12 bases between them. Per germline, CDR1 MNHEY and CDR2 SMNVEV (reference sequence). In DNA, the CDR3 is TGTGCCAGCAGTTTAGACAGTTCCGGGACTGAAGCTTTCTTT. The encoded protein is CASSLDSSGTEAFF.

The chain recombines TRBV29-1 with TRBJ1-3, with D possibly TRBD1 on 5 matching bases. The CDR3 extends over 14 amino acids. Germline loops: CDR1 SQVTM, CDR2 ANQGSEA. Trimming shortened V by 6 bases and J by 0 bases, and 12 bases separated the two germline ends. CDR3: CSVAPGTSGNTIYF. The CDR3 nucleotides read TGCAGCGTGGCCCCAGGGACCTCTGGAAACACCATATATTTT.